This T cell receptor (beta chain) emerged from a study of post-analysis software for immune sequencing data. General study findings and limits: The study found TRBV5-6, TRBV5-1 and TRBV20-1 among a few TRBV segments more frequent in patients than controls.

V dropped 6 bases and J dropped 0 bases, with 17 bases sitting between them. In germline, CDR1 is MNHEY, CDR2 SMNVEV (reference sequence). This CDR3 has 17 amino acids. With regard to this clonotype: Its specificity is unknown.

The TCR beta cDNA libraries carried unique molecular identifiers. Using its own MiXCR run on the PCR reads, TCRdb lists one record per CDR3 protein. The sample records approximately 730,000 distinct CDR3 sequences, approximately 44% being singletons. Input material: blood. The genes are TRBV27 and TRBJ1-4; D remains unclear. The source is a girl aged 5-17 years with multiple sclerosis. The CDR3 bases are TGTGCCAGCAGACGGACGGGTGGCGGAGCAACTAATGAAAAACTGTTTTTT. It is translated as CASRRTGGGATNEKLFF. Combining the CDR3 with reference TRBV27 and TRBJ1-4 gives the whole variable domain EAQVTQNPRYLITVTGKKLTVTCSQNMNHEYMSWYRQDPGLGLRQIYYSMNVEVTDKGDVPEGYKVSRKEKRNFPLILESPSPNQTSLYFCASRRTGGGATNEKLFFGSGTQLSVL.